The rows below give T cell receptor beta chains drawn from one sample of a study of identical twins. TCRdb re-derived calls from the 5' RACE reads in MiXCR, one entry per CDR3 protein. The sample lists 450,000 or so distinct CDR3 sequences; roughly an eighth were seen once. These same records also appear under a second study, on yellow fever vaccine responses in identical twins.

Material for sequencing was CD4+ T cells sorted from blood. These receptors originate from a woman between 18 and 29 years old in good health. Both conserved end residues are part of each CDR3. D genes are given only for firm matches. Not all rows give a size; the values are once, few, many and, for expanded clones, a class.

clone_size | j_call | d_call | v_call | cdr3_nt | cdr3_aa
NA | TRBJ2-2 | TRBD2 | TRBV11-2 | TGTGCCAGCAGCTTTTCTAAGTTGATTCGCGGGAGGAATAGGACCGGGGAGCTGTTTTTT | CASSFSKLIRGRNRTGELFF
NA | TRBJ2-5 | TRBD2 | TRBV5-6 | TGTGCCAGCAGCTTGGCCGGGAGGGTTGCGGAGACCCAGTACTTC | CASSLAGRVAETQYF
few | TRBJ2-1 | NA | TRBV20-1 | TGCAGTGCCGTAACCCCGAGGGCCCAAAACAATGAGCAGTTCTTC | CSAVTPRAQNNEQFF
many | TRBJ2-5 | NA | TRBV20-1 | TGCAGTGCTGGCTTTGTGGAGACCCAGTACTTC | CSAGFVETQYF
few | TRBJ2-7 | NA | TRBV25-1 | TGTGCCAACTCCCCTCCAAAGGGCTACGAGCAGTACTTC | CANSPPKGYEQYF
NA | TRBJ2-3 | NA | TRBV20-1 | TGCAGTGCTACTTCGACAGAGTTCCCCACAGATACGCAGTATTTT | CSATSTEFPTDTQYF
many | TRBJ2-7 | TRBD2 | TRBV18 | TGTGCCAGCAGCCCGGCGGGAGGCCCCTACGAGCAGTACTTC | CASSPAGGPYEQYF
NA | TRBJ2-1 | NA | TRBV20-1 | TGCAGTGCTCGGACCCGTGGGGCGTCGCAGTTCTTC | CSARTRGASQFF
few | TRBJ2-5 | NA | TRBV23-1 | TGCGCCAGCAGTCAATCCCACAAAACGACCCAGTACTTC | CASSQSHKTTQYF
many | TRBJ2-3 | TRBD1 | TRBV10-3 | TGTGCCATCAGGCCTAATTCGGGACAGAGCACAGATACGCAGTATTTT | CAIRPNSGQSTDTQYF
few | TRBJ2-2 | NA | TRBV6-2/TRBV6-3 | TGTGCCAGCAGGGGATACTCGAACACCGGGGAGCTGTTTTTT | CASRGYSNTGELFF
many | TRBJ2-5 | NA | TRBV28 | TGTGCCAGCACCCATAGGGGCACAAAACAAGAGACCCAGTACTTC | CASTHRGTKQETQYF
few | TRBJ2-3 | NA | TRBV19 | TGTGCCAGTAGAAGCGGGCCTAGCGCAGATACGCAGTATTTT | CASRSGPSADTQYF
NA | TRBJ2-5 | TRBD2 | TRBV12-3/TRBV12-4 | TGTGCCAGCAGTTTACGCCTAGCGGGGGGGTGGGAAGAGACCCAGTACTTC | CASSLRLAGGWEETQYF
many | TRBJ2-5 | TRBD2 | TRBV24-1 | TGTGCCACCAGTGTCGGCTCGGGGGGATTGGAGACCCAGTACTTC | CATSVGSGGLETQYF
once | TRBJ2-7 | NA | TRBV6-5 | TGTGCCAGCAGTTACGAGAGGGAGAGGGTCCACGAGCAGTACTTC | CASSYERERVHEQYF
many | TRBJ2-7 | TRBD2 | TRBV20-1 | TGCAGTGCTAGCGGTAGCGGGAGAGCGTACGAGCAGTACTTC | CSASGSGRAYEQYF
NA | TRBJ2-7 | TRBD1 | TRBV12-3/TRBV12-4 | TGTGCCAGCAGTTCTAACAGGGGAACCTACGAGCAGTACTTC | CASSSNRGTYEQYF
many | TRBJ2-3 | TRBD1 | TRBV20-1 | TGCAGCGCGACCAATTACCAGGGGGCCACAGATACGCAGTATTTT | CSATNYQGATDTQYF
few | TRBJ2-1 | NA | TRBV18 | TGTGCCAGCTCACCACCCGGGTACAATGAGCAGTTCTTC | CASSPPGYNEQFF
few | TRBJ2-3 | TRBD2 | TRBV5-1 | TGCGCCAGCAGCTTGGGGACTAGTTCAGATACGCAGTATTTT | CASSLGTSSDTQYF
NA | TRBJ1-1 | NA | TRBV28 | TGTGCCAGCAGTTTATATACACGGAACACTGAAGCTTTCTTT | CASSLYTRNTEAFF
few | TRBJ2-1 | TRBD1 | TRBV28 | TGTGCCAGCAGCTCTAGGCCGAGGGACAGTCTATTCTTC | CASSSRPRDSLFF
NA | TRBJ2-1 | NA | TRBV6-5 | TGTGCCAGCAGTTACTCGGGGCGGGGGACAGACAATGAGCAGTTCTTC | CASSYSGRGTDNEQFF
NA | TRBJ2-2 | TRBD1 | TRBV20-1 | TGCAGTGCTCCCGGGACAGGGGGGACCGGGGAGCTGTTTTTT | CSAPGTGGTGELFF
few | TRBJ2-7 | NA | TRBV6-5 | TGTGCCAGCAGTTCCCTTACCCAGGGAGGCTCCTACGAGCAGTACTTC | CASSSLTQGGSYEQYF
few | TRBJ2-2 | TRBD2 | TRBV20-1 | TGCAGTGCTAGAGGAATTAGCGGGAAACCGGGCGGGGAGCTGTTTTTT | CSARGISGKPGGELFF
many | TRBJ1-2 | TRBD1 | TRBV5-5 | TGTGCCAGCAGCTGGGGGACAGGCCTGTCTGATGGCTACACCTTC | CASSWGTGLSDGYTF
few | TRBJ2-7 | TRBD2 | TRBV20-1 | TGCAGTGCCCCTGGGGCCTTAGCGGGATCATACGAGCAGTACTTC | CSAPGALAGSYEQYF
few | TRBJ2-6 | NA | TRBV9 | TGTGCCAGCAGCCCTCAACCGGAATCAATATTCTCTGGGGCCAACGTCCTGACTTTC | CASSPQPESIFSGANVLTF
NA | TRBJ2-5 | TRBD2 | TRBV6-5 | TGTGCCAGCAGTTACTTAGCGGGGGGCCAAGAGACCCAGTACTTC | CASSYLAGGQETQYF
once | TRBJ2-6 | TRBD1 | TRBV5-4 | TGTGCCAGCAGCTTGGGACAGGGAATCCCTGGGGCCAACGTCCTGACTTTC | CASSLGQGIPGANVLTF
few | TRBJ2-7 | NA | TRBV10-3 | TGTGCCATCAGTGAGTCGAGACAGAACTACGAGCAGTACTTC | CAISESRQNYEQYF
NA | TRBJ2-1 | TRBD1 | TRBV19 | TGTGCCAGTGGGACAGAAAACTCCTTACTTTCGGGTGAGCAGTTCTTC | CASGTENSLLSGEQFF
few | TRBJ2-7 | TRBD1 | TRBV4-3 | TGCGCCAGCAGCCAAGTGTCTCAGGGACAGAACGAGCAGTACTTC | CASSQVSQGQNEQYF
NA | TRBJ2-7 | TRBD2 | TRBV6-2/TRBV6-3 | TGTGCCAGCACAGCTCTTGCGGGAGTCTCCTACGAGCAGTACTTC | CASTALAGVSYEQYF
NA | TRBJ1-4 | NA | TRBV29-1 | TGCAGCGCCGCGCGGGGGAATGAAAAACTGTTTTTT | CSAARGNEKLFF
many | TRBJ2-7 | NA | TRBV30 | TGTGCCTTATCCGGAGGGGGCCCCTACGAGCAGTACTTC | CALSGGGPYEQYF
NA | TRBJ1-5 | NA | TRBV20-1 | TGCAGTGCTAGAGCGGCGGGGGGGAACAATCAGCCCCAGCATTTT | CSARAAGGNNQPQHF
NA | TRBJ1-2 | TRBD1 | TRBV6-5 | TGTGCCAGCAGTTTCCAGGGGGCTGACGGGGCGACTGGCTACACCTTC | CASSFQGADGATGYTF
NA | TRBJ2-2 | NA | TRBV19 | TGTGCCAGTAGTTACAGCGGAGGTGGGAACACCGGGGAGCTGTTTTTT | CASSYSGGGNTGELFF
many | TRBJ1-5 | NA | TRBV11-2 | TGTGCCAGCAGCACGTTCGAAAGGGCCCCCCAGCATTTT | CASSTFERAPQHF
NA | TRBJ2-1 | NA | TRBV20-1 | TGCAGTGCTAGAGATTTGGGGGAGAACTACAATGAGCAGTTCTTC | CSARDLGENYNEQFF